This TCR beta chain is from a study of blood T cell repertoires in COVID-19. Across the study: Material from acute and convalescent COVID-19 was sourced from the United States, Italy and Spain.

V lost 5 bases and J lost 2; bases outside the gene matches: 2. This CDR3 comprises 13 residues. In germline, CDR1 is SGHAT, CDR2 FQNNGV. Libraries were prepared by immunoSEQ multiplex PCR; TCRdb keeps only in-frame clonotypes and omits some of them. The profile shows 65,000 to 80,000 clones, approximately 89% of them singletons. Sequencing was done on a sample of peripheral blood. This clonotype was obtained from a man aged 50-60 years with active COVID-19. The rearrangement uses TRBV11-2 and TRBJ1-1; 7 nucleotides match TRBD1. For the CDR3, the DNA is TGTGCCAGCAGCGGGGACAGAAACACTGAAGCTTTCTTT. This sequence encodes CASSGDRNTEAFF.